This TCR beta chain comes out of a study of beta chain features in type 1 diabetes. V shed 6 bases, J shed 4 bases, and the junction held 5 bases outside the gene matches. Germline CDR1 reads MNHEY; CDR2 reads SVGAGI. This CDR3 is 15 amino acids long. Study results and caveats: Whether HLA type affects TCRB rearrangement stayed undetermined in the present work. Within the patient group, naive, central memory and Treg TCRB repertoires appeared more similar to each other than within healthy donors.

This clone appeared a few times. Its antigen is unknown. Reverse transcription of all isolated RNA meant that expressed TCRB transcripts were sequenced. Generated by immunoSEQ multiplex PCR, the TCRdb table keeps only in-frame clones and is missing some. Seen here are about 130,000 clones, around 8.7% observed once, and the top ten hold roughly 0.74%. The sample comprised central memory CD4+ T cells from blood. This chain joins TRBV6-5 and TRBJ2-3; 12 bases are shared with TRBD1. The receptor comes from a man aged 18 to 29 in good health. The CDR3 spells CASRLGQGASDTQYF. In DNA form, the CDR3 reads TGTGCCAGCAGGCTGGGACAGGGGGCATCAGATACGCAGTATTTT.